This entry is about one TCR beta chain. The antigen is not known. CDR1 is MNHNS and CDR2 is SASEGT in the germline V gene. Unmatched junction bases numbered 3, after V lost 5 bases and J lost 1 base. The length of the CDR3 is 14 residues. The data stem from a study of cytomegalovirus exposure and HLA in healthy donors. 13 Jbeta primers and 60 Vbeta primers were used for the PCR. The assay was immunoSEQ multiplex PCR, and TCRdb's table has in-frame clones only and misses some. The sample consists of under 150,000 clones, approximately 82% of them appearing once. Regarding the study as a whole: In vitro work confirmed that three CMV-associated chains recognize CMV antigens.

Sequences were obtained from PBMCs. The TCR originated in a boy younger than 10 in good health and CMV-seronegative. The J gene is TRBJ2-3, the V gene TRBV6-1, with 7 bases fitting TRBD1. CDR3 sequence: CASSTGARTDTQYF. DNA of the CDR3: TGTGCCAGCAGTACAGGGGCCCGCACAGATACGCAGTATTTT.